One sample yielded the 20 T cell receptor beta chains listed below, sequenced in a study of T-cell memory formation after mild COVID-19. TCRdb used MiXCR to reprocess the 5' RACE reads, holding one entry per CDR3 protein. The data hold 250,000 to 300,000 distinct CDR3 sequences, with about a sixth observed a single time. Source material: PBMCs or a T cell subset sorted from them (not recorded which). The origin of the receptors is a man younger than 35 who had mild COVID-19 (a few samples of this study predate the infection). Cell type and time point are not known.

A few counts support this clonotype. This sequence joins TRBV5-1 and TRBJ1-1, with D possibly being TRBD1 (5 bases). CDR3 length: 14 amino acids. V was cut by 1 base and J by 6 bases, with 13 bases left in between. Germline V CDR1 and CDR2: SGHRS, YFSETQ. The CDR3, as DNA: TGCGCCAGCAGCTTGCGACGGGGCGCACCTGAAGCTTTCTTT. The encoded protein is CASSLRRGAPEAFF.

This clonotype has only one observation. V and J are TRBV28 and TRBJ2-3; D possibly corresponds to TRBD1 (5 bases). The V end lost 7 bases, the J end lost 1 base, and 12 bases lay between the germline ends. Germline V gene sequence: CDR1 MDHEN, CDR2 SYDVKM. The CDR3 length is 14 residues. The CDR3 DNA reads as TGTGCCAGCAAGGGGATACTGGGCACAGATACGCAGTATTTT. Translation gives CASKGILGTDTQYF.

The V call is TRBV5-1, the J call TRBJ2-7; D is uncertain. The CDR3 is 14 residues long. Germline-derived CDR1 and CDR2 are SGHRS and YFSETQ. Trimming took 4 bases from V and 3 from J, leaving 14 bases between them. In DNA form, the CDR3 reads TGCGCCAGCAGCAAAAACTCGGACGTCTACGAGCAGTACTTC. It specifies CASSKNSDVYEQYF.

This chain uses TRBV5-1 with TRBJ1-2; tentatively, D is TRBD1 (5 bases). Germline V gene sequence: CDR1 SGHRS, CDR2 YFSETQ. Trimming took off 0 bases at V and 0 bases at J, with 12 bases between the two ends. This CDR3 has 16 residues. The CDR3 region is CASSLGRQPSNYGYTF. The CDR3 bases are TGCGCCAGCAGCTTGGGGCGACAGCCTTCTAACTATGGCTACACCTTC.

In its sample, this clonotype was seen a few times. CDR3 DNA: TGTGCCAGCAGCCGGGGACAGGGCTACGAGCAGTACTTC. It encodes CASSRGQGYEQYF. The chain has TRBV7-6 and TRBJ2-7, with TRBD1 matching over 9 bases. Germline V gene lookup returns CDR1 SGHVS and CDR2 FNYEAQ. The CDR3 length is 13 residues. After removal of 5 bases from V and 3 bases from J, the junction contained 2 bases not matched to a gene.

The genes are TRBV5-1 and TRBJ2-7; D may match TRBD1 or TRBD2 (5 bases each). Germline loops: CDR1 SGHRS, CDR2 YFSETQ. CDR3 length: 14 residues. Deletions cut 7 bases from V and 2 bases from J, with 16 bases between. The chain's CDR3 is CASGDGVDAYEQYF. The CDR3 DNA is TGCGCCAGCGGGGACGGGGTGGATGCCTACGAGCAGTACTTC.

This clonotype was seen ten or more times. The V call is TRBV4-3, the J call TRBJ1-2; maybe TRBD1 (6 bases). The CDR3 runs to 16 residues. The V end was cut by 1 base, the J end by 0 bases, with 12 bases between. The germline V gene has CDR1 LGHNA and CDR2 YSLEER. The CDR3, as DNA: TGCGCCAGCAGCCAAGCCTCTGGACAGACTAACTATGGCTACACCTTC. This translates into CASSQASGQTNYGYTF.

In its sample, this clonotype was seen a few times. The chain combines TRBV29-1 with TRBJ2-2, with 13 nucleotides matching TRBD2. This CDR3 is 14 amino acids long. Germline assignment: CDR1 SQVTM and CDR2 ANQGSEA. V shed 7 bases and J 4 bases; nucleotides not matched to a gene: 3. For the CDR3, the DNA is TGCAGCGCACTAGCGGGGGGGACCACCGGGGAGCTGTTTTTT. Residues: CSALAGGTTGELFF.

A word on this clonotype: At one of its ends the junction is not consistent with the germline gene, which may arise from a read error. This chain links TRBV24-1 with TRBJ2-3, with TRBD1 matching 9 bases. Germline CDR1 KGHDR, CDR2 SFDVKD. There are 16 residues in the CDR3. The CDR3 sequence is CATSDPGQGSRDTQYF. The CDR3 nucleotides read TGTGCCACCAGTGATCCGGGACAGGGAAGCAGAGATACGCAGTATTTT.

This clonotype was counted only a few times. The rearrangement joins TRBV7-9 to TRBJ1-4; D might be TRBD1 (5 bases). The CDR3 is made up of 15 amino acids. V lost 5 bases and J lost 8, with 18 bases in between. Germline V gene data show CDR1 as SEHNR and CDR2 as FQNEAQ (reference sequence). CDR3 sequence reads: CASSPVGVRTEKLFF. The CDR3 nucleotides read TGTGCCAGCAGCCCAGTGGGGGTACGGACGGAAAAACTGTTTTTT.

This clonotype appeared a few times. The gene calls are TRBV4-3 and TRBJ2-1, with a weak D call TRBD1 (6 bases). The CDR3 is 14 residues long. The V end was cut by 1 base, the J end by 6 bases, with 10 bases between. The V gene's germline CDR1 is LGHNA and CDR2 YSLEER. The CDR3 DNA reads as TGCGCCAGCAGCCAAGGGGGGCGCATCAATGAGCAGTTCTTC. Amino acid sequence: CASSQGGRINEQFF.

The genes are TRBV6-5 and TRBJ2-1; 7 nucleotides match TRBD2. CDR3 size: 12 residues. V lost 10 bases, J lost 7 bases, and 7 bases stayed unmatched. Germline assignment: CDR1 MNHEY and CDR2 SVGAGI. CDR3 region: CATQTSENEQFF. The DNA of the CDR3 is TGTGCCACGCAAACTAGCGAGAATGAGCAGTTCTTC.

This chain connects TRBV5-1 to TRBJ2-5; 8 nucleotides agree with TRBD2. The CDR3 consists of 13 residues. Germline V gene lookup returns CDR1 SGHRS and CDR2 YFSETQ. Trimming at V came to 4 bases and at J to 5 bases, leaving 4 bases not matched to a gene. CDR3 nucleotides: TGCGCCAGCAGCCCTGGGACTAGGGAGACCCAGTACTTC. It translates to CASSPGTRETQYF. Full variable domain (rest looked up from reference TRBV5-1 and TRBJ2-5): KAGVTQTPRYLIKTRGQQVTLSCSPISGHRSVSWYQQTPGQGLQFLFEYFSETQRNKGNFPGRFSGRQFSNSRSEMNVSTLELGDSALYLCASSPGTRETQYFGPGTRLLVL.

In its sample, this clonotype was seen many times. The rearrangement links TRBV4-1 to TRBJ2-1; D possibly uses TRBD1 or TRBD2 (5 bases each). The CDR3 length is 18 residues. Trimming left V 0 bases short and J 12 bases short, with 27 bases between. Germline assignment: CDR1 MGHRA and CDR2 YSYEKL. The CDR3 DNA reads TGCGCCAGCAGCCAAGACGAGGGGATTATGACGGGCTCCAAGGGGCAGTTCTTC. It translates to CASSQDEGIMTGSKGQFF.

V usage is TRBV6-2 or TRBV6-3 and J usage is TRBJ2-7; the D is unclear. The CDR3 totals 11 residues. With 2 bases removed from V and 7 bases from J, the gap between germline ends came to 6 bases. The germline CDR1 and CDR2 sequences are MNHEY and SVGEGT. CDR3 region: CASSYGREQYV. In DNA form, the CDR3 reads TGTGCCAGCAGTTACGGCCGGGAGCAGTACGTC.

J is TRBJ2-7 and V is TRBV29-1; 12 bases match TRBD2. The germline CDR1 and CDR2 sequences are SQVTM and ANQGSEA. This CDR3 spans 16 amino acids. The ends lost 4 bases at V and 4 bases at J; junction bases unmatched: 11. CDR3 in amino acids: CSVGTIRTSGEYEQYF. The CDR3 DNA sequence: TGCAGCGTTGGTACCATCCGGACTAGCGGGGAATACGAGCAGTACTTC.

The rearrangement joins TRBV7-3 to TRBJ2-2, with D possibly matching TRBD2 (5 bases). The length of the CDR3 is 14 residues. Germline lookup yields CDR1 SGHTA and CDR2 FQGTGA. With 6 bases removed from V and 4 bases from J, the gap between germline ends came to 12 bases. The CDR3 loop reads CASRQRGPTGELFF. CDR3 nucleotides: TGTGCCAGCAGACAGCGCGGGCCCACCGGGGAGCTGTTTTTT.

Many counts were recorded for this clonotype. V is TRBV24-1 and J is TRBJ2-3, with 7 bases lining up with TRBD2. The V gene end was trimmed by 2 bases and the J gene end by 5 bases; junction bases not matched to a gene: 0. Germline V gene lookup returns CDR1 KGHDR and CDR2 SFDVKD. The CDR3 has 13 amino acids. The CDR3, as DNA: TGTGCCACCAGTGATTGGGGGGGAGATACGCAGTATTTT. Translating it yields CATSDWGGDTQYF.

A few counts support this clonotype. This sequence joins TRBV20-1 and TRBJ2-1, with a possible D match to TRBD1 (5 bases). Germline V gene sequence: CDR1 DFQATT, CDR2 SNEGSKA (reference sequence). The CDR3 totals 14 residues. Trimming cost V 3 bases and J 7 bases, with 16 bases left between them. As DNA, the CDR3 is TGCAGTGCTAGGGGCCAAGGGGTTCGGAATGAGCAGTTCTTC. It is translated as CSARGQGVRNEQFF.

This clonotype appeared a few times. V and J are TRBV12-3 or TRBV12-4 and TRBJ2-1; D possibly corresponds to TRBD2 (5 bases). The CDR3 runs 14 residues. The V gene lost 7 bases and the J gene lost 4 bases, with 14 bases spanning the gap. CDR3 in amino acids: CASTKTEEYNEQFF. The CDR3 nucleotides read TGTGCCAGCACGAAGACGGAGGAATACAATGAGCAGTTCTTC.